The 8 T cell receptor beta chains below come from one sample, sequenced in a study of cytomegalovirus exposure and HLA in healthy donors (dated by TCRdb to the late 2010s). The protocol used for the library was the immunoSEQ multiplex PCR assay. The multiplex PCR relied on a mix of 60 forward primers for TCR Vbeta segments and 13 reverse primers for TCR Jbeta segments. TCRdb took over this immuneACCESS table, retaining in-frame rearrangements with V and J assigned. Such tables are incomplete; in checked studies, under half of the missing clones stem from an unresolved V gene, and the remainder is unexplained. Recorded for this sample are around 150,000 clones; roughly 85% of them occurred a single time. About 6.8% of the sample is taken by the ten largest. The specimen was PBMCs. The receptors originated from a man in his forties or fifties in good health and CMV-seropositive.

CDR3 in DNA: TGTGCCAGCAGCTTAGGGGCAGGGAAGGGCACTGAAGCTTTCTTT. Its protein product is CASSLGAGKGTEAFF. The chain links TRBV11-3 to TRBJ1-1; possible D gene TRBD1, 5 bases. Germline V gene sequence: CDR1 SGHNT, CDR2 YENEEA. The CDR3 spans 15 residues. Trimming cost V 1 base and J 4 bases, with 13 bases left between them.

This clone was seen a handful of times. This chain joins TRBV28 and TRBJ1-2, with D maybe TRBD1 (5 bases). Germline loops: CDR1 MDHEN, CDR2 SYDVKM. The V end was cut by 4 bases, the J end by 5 bases, with 14 bases between. CDR3 length equals 14 residues. CDR3 sequence reads: CASSSETASYGYTF. In nucleotides, the CDR3 is TGTGCCAGCAGTTCGGAGACAGCCTCGTATGGCTACACCTTC.

Comment on this clone: In the same sample, other DNA sequences code for this CDR3. The chain uses TRBV9 and TRBJ1-1, with a tentative D call TRBD1 (6 bases). Germline V lookup: CDR1 SGDLS, CDR2 YYNGEE. With 1 base removed from V and 3 bases from J, the gap between germline ends came to 7 bases. This CDR3 contains 13 residues. The CDR3 DNA is TGTGCCAGCAGCGTATCAGGGGACACTGAAGCTTTCTTT. Residues: CASSVSGDTEAFF.

This chain joins TRBV5-8 and TRBJ1-2; possible D gene TRBD1, 6 bases. Per germline, CDR1 SGHTS and CDR2 YDEGEE. The CDR3 is 14 amino acids. Trimming took off 0 bases at V and 8 bases at J, with 14 bases between the two ends. CDR3 sequence (DNA): TGTGCCAGCAGCTTGGCCGGCAGGGGAGCAGGCTACACCTTC. This sequence encodes CASSLAGRGAGYTF. Complete variable domain (other parts from reference TRBV5-8 and TRBJ1-2): EAGVTQSPTHLIKTRGQQATLRCSPISGHTSVYWYQQALGLGLQFLLWYDEGEERNRGNFPPRFSGRQFPNYSSELNVNALELEDSALYLCASSLAGRGAGYTFGSGTRLTVV.

The chain combines TRBV5-4 with TRBJ2-3; 11 nucleotides agree with TRBD2. V dropped 4 bases and J dropped 3; count of bases not matched to a gene: 7. Germline V gene sequence: CDR1 SGHNT, CDR2 YYREEE (reference sequence). The CDR3 has 16 amino acids. This CDR3 reads CASSRTSGSVTDTQYF. CDR3 sequence (DNA): TGTGCCAGCAGCCGAACTAGCGGGAGTGTGACAGATACGCAGTATTTT.

V is TRBV28 and J is TRBJ2-5, with D possibly TRBD1 on 5 matching bases. The CDR3 length is 14 residues. V was shortened by 1 base and J by 3 bases, with 9 bases between the two germline ends. Germline CDR1 is MDHEN and CDR2 is SYDVKM. In DNA form, the CDR3 reads TGTGCCAGCAGTTTATCTGGGGCAGAAGAGACCCAGTACTTC. It codes for CASSLSGAEETQYF.

The rearrangement joins TRBV25-1 to TRBJ2-7, with 10 nucleotides matching TRBD2. The CDR3 loop spans 15 amino acids. Germline CDR1 and CDR2: MGHDK and SYGVNS. Losses at the gene ends were 2 bases for V and 5 bases for J; bases not matched to a gene: 6. In nucleotides, the CDR3 is TGTGCCAGCAGTGAACGGCTAGCGGGAGCTGACGAGCAGTACTTC. It is translated as CASSERLAGADEQYF.

The CDR3 sequence is CASSLMEFGTGEAFF. CDR3 sequence (DNA): TGTGCCAGCAGTTTAATGGAATTTGGTACGGGTGAAGCTTTCTTT. The chain recombines TRBV27 with TRBJ1-1, with no clear D. CDR3 length: 15 amino acids. From germline, CDR1 is MNHEY and CDR2 SMNVEV (reference sequence). V was cut by 2 bases and J by 7 bases, with 17 bases left in between.